The T cell receptor (beta chain) under discussion was sequenced for a study of cytomegalovirus exposure and HLA in healthy donors. Study findings and constraints: Equally common other TCR beta chains were less clonally expanded than HLA-associated ones, a later analysis found.

About this clone: The antigen is not known.

CDR1 is SGDLS, CDR2 YYNGEE, per germline. There are 12 residues in the CDR3. Trimming cost V 3 bases and J 13 bases, with 14 bases left between them. Primers included in the PCR were 60 Vbeta and 13 Jbeta primers. Data came from immunoSEQ multiplex PCR; TCRdb stores just in-frame clones and leaves some out. The data hold under 120,000 clones, with about 70% observed a single time. V gene TRBV9 combines with J gene TRBJ1-5, with D possibly matching TRBD1 (5 bases). The sequence was obtained from a man aged 45-60 years in good health and CMV-seropositive. The sequencing input was PBMCs. This chain's CDR3 is CASSAESGAQHF. The CDR3, as DNA: TGTGCCAGCAGCGCCGAGAGTGGGGCACAGCATTTT.